This T cell receptor beta chain comes out of a study of cytomegalovirus exposure and HLA in healthy donors. Study-wide background: As an earlier analysis found, about 200 million T cells yielded fewer than 130 million unique TCR beta sequences. Study-wide results and limits: Later on, an analysis found that several of the most significant clusters appeared to be linked to common viral pathogens, which included parvovirus B19.

Primers for the PCR totalled 60 Vbeta and 13 Jbeta. Generated by immunoSEQ multiplex PCR, the TCRdb table keeps only in-frame clones and is missing some. The data show about 120,000 clones, with 65% to 80% seen just once and 2% to 3% held by the top ten. On this clone itself: Its target is not known.

In germline, CDR1 is SGHVS, CDR2 FNYEAQ. V was clipped by 6 bases and J by 4 bases; unmatched bases: 11. The CDR3 extends over 16 amino acids. What was sequenced was PBMCs. The clonotype originates from a female donor in good health and CMV-seronegative. V gene TRBV7-6 combines with J gene TRBJ1-5, with 8 bases lining up with TRBD1. CDR3 residues: CASSPGQGATNQPQHF. CDR3 nucleotides: TGTGCCAGCAGTCCCGGACAGGGAGCAACTAATCAGCCCCAGCATTTT.